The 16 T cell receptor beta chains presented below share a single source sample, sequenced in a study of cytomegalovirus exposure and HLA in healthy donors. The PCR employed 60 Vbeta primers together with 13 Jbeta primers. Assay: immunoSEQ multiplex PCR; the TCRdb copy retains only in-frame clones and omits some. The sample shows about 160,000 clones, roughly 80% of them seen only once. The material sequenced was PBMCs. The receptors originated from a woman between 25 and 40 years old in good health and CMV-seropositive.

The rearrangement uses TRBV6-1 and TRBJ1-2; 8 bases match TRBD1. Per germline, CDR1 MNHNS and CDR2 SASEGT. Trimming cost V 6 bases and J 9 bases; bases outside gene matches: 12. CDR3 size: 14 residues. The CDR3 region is CASRTTGGTMRYTF. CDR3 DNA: TGTGCCAGCAGGACTACAGGGGGGACTATGCGCTACACCTTC.

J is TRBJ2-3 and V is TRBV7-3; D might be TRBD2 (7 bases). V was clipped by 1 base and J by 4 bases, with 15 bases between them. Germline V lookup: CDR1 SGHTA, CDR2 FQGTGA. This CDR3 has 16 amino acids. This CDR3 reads CASSLKGGLGPDTQYF. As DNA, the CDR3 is TGTGCCAGCAGCTTAAAGGGGGGGCTGGGTCCAGATACGCAGTATTTT.

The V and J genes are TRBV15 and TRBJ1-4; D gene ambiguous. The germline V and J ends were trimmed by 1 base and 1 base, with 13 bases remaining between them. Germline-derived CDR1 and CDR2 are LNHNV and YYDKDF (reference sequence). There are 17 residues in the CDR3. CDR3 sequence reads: CATSRARARLTNEKLFF. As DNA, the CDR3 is TGTGCCACCAGCAGAGCCCGTGCCCGACTAACTAATGAAAAACTGTTTTTT.

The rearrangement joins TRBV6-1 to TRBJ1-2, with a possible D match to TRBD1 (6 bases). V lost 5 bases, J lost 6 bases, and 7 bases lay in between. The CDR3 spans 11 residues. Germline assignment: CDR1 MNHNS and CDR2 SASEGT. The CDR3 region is CASSSGDGYTF. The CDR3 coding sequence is TGTGCCAGCAGTTCAGGGGATGGCTACACCTTC.

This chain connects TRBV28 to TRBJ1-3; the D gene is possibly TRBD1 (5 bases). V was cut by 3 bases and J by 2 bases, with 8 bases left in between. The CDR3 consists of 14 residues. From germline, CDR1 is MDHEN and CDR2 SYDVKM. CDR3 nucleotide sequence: TGTGCCAGCAGTTTTGCGGGGCCTGGAAACACCATATATTTT. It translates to CASSFAGPGNTIYF.

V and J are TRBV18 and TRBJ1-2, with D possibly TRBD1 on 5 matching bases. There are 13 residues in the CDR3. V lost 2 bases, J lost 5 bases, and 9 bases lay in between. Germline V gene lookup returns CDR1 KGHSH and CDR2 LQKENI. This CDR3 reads CASSPGASYGYTF. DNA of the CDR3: TGTGCCAGCTCACCAGGGGCCTCGTATGGCTACACCTTC.

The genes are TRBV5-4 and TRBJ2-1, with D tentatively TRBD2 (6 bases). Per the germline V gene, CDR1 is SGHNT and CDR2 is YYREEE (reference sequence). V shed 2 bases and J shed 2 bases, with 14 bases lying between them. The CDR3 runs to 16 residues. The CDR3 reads CASSFPGDGAYNEQFF. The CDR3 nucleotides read TGTGCCAGCAGCTTTCCGGGGGACGGCGCCTACAATGAGCAGTTCTTC.

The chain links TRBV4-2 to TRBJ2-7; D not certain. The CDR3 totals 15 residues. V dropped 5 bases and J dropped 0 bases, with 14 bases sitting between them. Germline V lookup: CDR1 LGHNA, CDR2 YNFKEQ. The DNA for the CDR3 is TGTGCCAGCAGCTCCCAGGCGACGGACTCCTACGAGCAGTACTTC. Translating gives CASSSQATDSYEQYF.

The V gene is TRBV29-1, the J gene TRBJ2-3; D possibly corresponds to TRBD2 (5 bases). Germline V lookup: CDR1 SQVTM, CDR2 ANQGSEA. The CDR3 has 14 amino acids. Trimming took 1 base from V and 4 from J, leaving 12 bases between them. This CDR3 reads CSVEVAGLPDTQYF. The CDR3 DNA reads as TGCAGCGTTGAAGTTGCTGGACTCCCAGATACGCAGTATTTT.

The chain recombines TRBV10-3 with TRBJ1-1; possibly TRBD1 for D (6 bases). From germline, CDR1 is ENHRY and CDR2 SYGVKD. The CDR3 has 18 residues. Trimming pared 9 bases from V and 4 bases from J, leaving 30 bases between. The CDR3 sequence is CAILDRSNNGGLITEAFF. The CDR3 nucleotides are TGTGCCATTCTGGATCGGTCGAATAACGGGGGGCTGATCACTGAAGCTTTCTTT.

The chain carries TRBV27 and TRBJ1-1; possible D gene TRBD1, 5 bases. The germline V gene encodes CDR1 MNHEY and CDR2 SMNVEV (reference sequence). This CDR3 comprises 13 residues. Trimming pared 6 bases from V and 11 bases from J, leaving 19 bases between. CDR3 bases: TGTGCCAGCAGCACAAGACCGCAGGGTTGGGCTTTCTTT. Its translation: CASSTRPQGWAFF.

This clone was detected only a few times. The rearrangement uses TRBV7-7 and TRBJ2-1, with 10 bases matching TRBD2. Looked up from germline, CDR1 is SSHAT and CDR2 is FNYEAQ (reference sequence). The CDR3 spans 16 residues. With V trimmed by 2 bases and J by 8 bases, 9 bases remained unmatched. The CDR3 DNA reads TGTGCCAGCAGCTTAACCAGCGGGGGGGCAGGGGATGAGCAGTTCTTC. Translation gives CASSLTSGGAGDEQFF.

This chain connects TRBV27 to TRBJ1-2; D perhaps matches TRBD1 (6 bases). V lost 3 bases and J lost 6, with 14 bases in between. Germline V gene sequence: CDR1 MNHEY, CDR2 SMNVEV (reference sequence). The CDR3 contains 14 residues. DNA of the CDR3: TGTGCCAGCAGTTTGCAGGGGCGCTTGGATGGCTACACCTTC. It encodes CASSLQGRLDGYTF.

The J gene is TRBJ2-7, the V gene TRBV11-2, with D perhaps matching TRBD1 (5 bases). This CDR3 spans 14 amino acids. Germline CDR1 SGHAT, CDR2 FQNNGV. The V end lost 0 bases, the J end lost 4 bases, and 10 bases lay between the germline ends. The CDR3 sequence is CASSLDWGPYEQYF. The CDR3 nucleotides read TGTGCCAGCAGCTTAGATTGGGGCCCTTACGAGCAGTACTTC.

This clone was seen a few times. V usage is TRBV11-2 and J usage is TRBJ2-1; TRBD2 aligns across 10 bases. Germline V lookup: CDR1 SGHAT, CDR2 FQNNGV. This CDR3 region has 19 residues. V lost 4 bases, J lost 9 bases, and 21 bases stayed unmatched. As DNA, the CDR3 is TGTGCCAGCAGCTATTCGACCAGTTACAGCGGGGGGGCTGTCGGTGAGCAGTTCTTC. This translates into CASSYSTSYSGGAVGEQFF.

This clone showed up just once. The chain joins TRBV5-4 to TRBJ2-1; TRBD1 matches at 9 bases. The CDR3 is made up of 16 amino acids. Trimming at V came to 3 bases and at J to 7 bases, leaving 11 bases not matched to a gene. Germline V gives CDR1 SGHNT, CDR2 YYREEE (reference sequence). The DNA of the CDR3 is TGTGCCAGCAGCTCCGGGACAGGGAGGACTAAAAATGAGCAGTTCTTC. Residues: CASSSGTGRTKNEQFF.